This T cell receptor (beta chain) was obtained from a study of T cell repertoires in cytomegalovirus infection (dated by TCRdb to the late 2010s). In terms of the full investigation: Donor HLA type was relevant to the analysis, because carriage of CMV infection together with the matching HLA type was indicated by public TCR beta signatures.

Sequencing used an Illumina HiSeq 1500. TCRdb reanalyzed the raw reads on its own, using fastp at Q25 for trimming and MiXCR for clone calling, and kept in-frame beta chains. Rows are combined by CDR3 protein, so each entry shows the most common genes and DNA. The sample data list hundreds of thousands of distinct CDR3 sequences, and around 6.4% of these were observed just once. The ten largest clones represent around 6.5% of the sample. What the authors observed across the whole study: The ex vivo response was dominated by HLA-C-restricted CMV-specific TCR beta clonotypes, which also provided the single most frequent clonotype in two of eight donors. In both this cohort and an independent cohort of some 380 donors, the cumulative frequency of public TCR beta family members distinguished carriers of CMV infection plus the relevant HLA type.

From its cysteine to its phenylalanine, the CDR3 spans 15 amino acids. This entry keeps only the CDR3 DNA: 45 bases, framed from base 1. CDR1 and CDR2, looked up from the germline V gene (reference sequence), are GTSNPN and SVGIG. V was cut back by 3 bases and J by 6 bases, leaving a gap of 18 bases between them. This clonotype appeared many times. What antigen it recognizes has not been identified. Per-nucleotide qualities are absent, and no much larger clonotype sits a single base away. The chain was built from TRBV30 and TRBJ2-1; the best D guess is TRBD2, with 6 bases matching. The clonotype originates from a human donor in good health (CMV status not recorded). Some clones in this sample may be carry-over from other donors' samples. Sequencing was done on a sample of PBMCs. The nucleotides are TGTGCCTGGAGCCCGGGACTCCCGGGAACCAATGAGCAGTTCTTC. It translates as CAWSPGLPGTNEQFF.